The 11 T cell receptor beta chains below come from one sample, sequenced in a study of shared T cell receptors in the human thymus. Only in-frame clones appear in the TCRdb table, and some are missing; sequencing was by immunoSEQ multiplex PCR. The sample has hundreds of thousands of clones, about four fifths seen once. The same data also contributed to another study, on human thymus T cells.

The sequencing sample was made of thymocytes. The receptor set was obtained from a boy less than two years old with a congenital heart defect.

The V and J genes are TRBV9 and TRBJ2-2; D gene unclear. Trimming pared 3 bases from V and 4 bases from J, leaving 10 bases between. The germline CDR1 and CDR2 sequences are SGDLS and YYNGEE. The CDR3 covers 14 residues. The CDR3 DNA is TGTGCCAGCAGCGCCAGGCAGTTCACCGGGGAGCTGTTTTTT. Its protein product is CASSARQFTGELFF.

This chain joins TRBV10-3 and TRBJ2-6; 9 bases align to TRBD1. The CDR3 runs 16 residues. V trimming: 8 bases; J trimming: 0 bases; junction bases outside the gene matches: 5. Germline V lookup: CDR1 ENHRY, CDR2 SYGVKD. Here the CDR3 reads CAIRGTGRSGANVLTF. The CDR3 DNA reads as TGTGCCATCCGGGGGACAGGGCGCTCTGGGGCCAACGTCCTGACTTTC.

The J gene is TRBJ1-1, the V gene TRBV4-3; 8 bases map to TRBD1. Germline assignment: CDR1 LGHNA and CDR2 YSLEER. The junction had 6 bases not matched to a gene; V was cut back by 3 bases and J by 0 bases. The CDR3 is 16 amino acids. The CDR3 here is CASSQRDRLMNTEAFF. The CDR3 bases are TGCGCCAGCAGCCAGCGGGACAGGCTAATGAACACTGAAGCTTTCTTT.

This clone was detected once. V gene TRBV9 combines with J gene TRBJ1-5, with D maybe TRBD1 (6 bases). Trimming stripped 4 bases from V and 7 bases from J, with 15 bases between. Germline lookup yields CDR1 SGDLS and CDR2 YYNGEE. The length of the CDR3 is 14 residues. The CDR3 loop is CASSLPTGRQPQHF. CDR3 DNA: TGTGCCAGCAGCCTCCCGACAGGTAGACAGCCCCAGCATTTT. The complete variable domain, with remaining parts taken from reference TRBV9 and TRBJ1-5, reads DSGVTQTPKHLITATGQRVTLRCSPRSGDLSVYWYQQSLDQGLQFLIQYYNGEERAKGNILERFSAQQFPDLHSELNLSSLELGDSALYFCASSLPTGRQPQHFGDGTRLSIL.

The chain carries TRBV7-2 and TRBJ2-7, with 9 bases identical to TRBD2. This CDR3 spans 15 amino acids. Per germline, CDR1 SGHTA and CDR2 FQGNSA. J lost 5 bases, V lost 5 bases, and 10 bases had no gene match. CDR3 sequence: CASSLRGAGGDEQYF. The CDR3 coding sequence is TGTGCCAGCAGCCTCCGCGGAGCGGGGGGAGACGAGCAGTACTTC.

The rearrangement links TRBV5-6 to TRBJ1-4; possibly TRBD1 for D (6 bases). Trimming took off 5 bases at V and 7 bases at J, with 15 bases between the two ends. From germline, CDR1 is SGHDT and CDR2 YYEEEE. The CDR3 has 14 residues. Here the CDR3 reads CASSYRVVGEKLFF. CDR3 DNA sequence: TGTGCCAGCAGTTACAGGGTAGTCGGTGAAAAACTGTTTTTT. The whole variable domain, remainder taken from reference TRBV5-6 and TRBJ1-4, is DAGVTQSPTHLIKTRGQQVTLRCSPKSGHDTVSWYQQALGQGPQFIFQYYEEEERQRGNFPDRFSGHQFPNYSSELNVNALLLGDSALYLCASSYRVVGEKLFFGSGTQLSVL.

The V call is TRBV28, the J call TRBJ1-1; possibly TRBD1 for D (5 bases). Germline V gives CDR1 MDHEN, CDR2 SYDVKM. Trimming took 0 bases from V and 5 from J, leaving 13 bases between them. This CDR3 is built from 15 residues. The CDR3 is CASSLWAQGLTEAFF. The CDR3 DNA sequence: TGTGCCAGCAGTTTATGGGCCCAGGGATTAACTGAAGCTTTCTTT.

The genes are TRBV5-4 and TRBJ1-4; 7 bases match TRBD1. Germline loops: CDR1 SGHNT, CDR2 YYREEE (reference sequence). CDR3 length: 16 amino acids. Germline trimming cut 4 bases from V and 6 bases from J; bases unmatched to any gene: 12. The CDR3 region is CASSVRRRGRDEKLFF. The CDR3 DNA follows: TGTGCCAGCAGCGTCCGTCGGAGGGGGCGGGATGAAAAACTGTTTTTT.

J is TRBJ1-2 and V is TRBV6-1; D unclear. Germline V CDR1 and CDR2: MNHNS, SASEGT. V shed 4 bases and J shed 4 bases, with 13 bases lying between them. This CDR3 comprises 14 residues. CDR3 nucleotide sequence: TGTGCCAGCAGTGCCACCCTCCGAGGCTATGGCTACACCTTC. This gives the protein CASSATLRGYGYTF.

The CDR3 is CASSVARVGFPPSEQFF. As DNA, the CDR3 is TGTGCCAGCAGCGTAGCAAGAGTCGGGTTCCCACCGAGTGAGCAGTTCTTC. The V call is TRBV9, the J call TRBJ2-1, with D hard to call. CDR3 length: 17 residues. Germline CDR1 reads SGDLS; CDR2 reads YYNGEE. With 0 bases removed from V and 9 bases from J, the gap between germline ends came to 22 bases.

The rearrangement joins TRBV7-2 to TRBJ1-2; maybe TRBD1 (6 bases). With 5 bases removed from V and 6 bases from J, the gap between germline ends came to 19 bases. Germline V lookup: CDR1 SGHTA, CDR2 FQGNSA. The CDR3 contains 15 residues. This CDR3 is CASSPGVWEGHGYTF. DNA of the CDR3: TGTGCCAGCAGCCCAGGGGTCTGGGAGGGCCATGGCTACACCTTC.